This entry lists 4 T cell receptor beta chains sequenced from one sample in a study of response to subunit inactivated influenza vaccine. TCRdb reprocessed the RT-PCR reads with MiXCR, giving one entry per CDR3 protein. The sample carries hundreds of thousands of distinct CDR3 sequences, 15% to 17% recorded once. The source was PBMCs from blood, collected 11 to 12 days after vaccination. All receptors come from a man in his fifties who received an inactivated influenza vaccine.

J is TRBJ2-7 and V is TRBV15, with D unclear. V lost 0 bases, J lost 1 base, and 7 bases lay in between. The CDR3 has 14 amino acids. Germline CDR1 LNHNV, CDR2 YYDKDF (reference sequence). CDR3 DNA sequence: TGTGCCACCAGCAGAGATTTTATTTCCTACGAGCAGTACTTC. It codes for CATSRDFISYEQYF. Drawing the rest from reference TRBV15 and TRBJ2-7, the complete variable domain is DAMVIQNPRYQVTQFGKPVTLSCSQTLNHNVMYWYQQKSSQAPKLLFHYYDKDFNNEADTPDNFQSRRPNTSFCFLDIRSPGLGDTAMYLCATSRDFISYEQYFGPGTRLTVT.

The chain recombines TRBV7-2 with TRBJ2-2; TRBD1 matches at 11 bases. The junction had 4 bases not matched to a gene; V was cut back by 3 bases and J by 4 bases. This CDR3 spans 16 amino acids. Germline V gene sequence: CDR1 SGHTA, CDR2 FQGNSA. In nucleotides, the CDR3 is TGTGCCAGCAGCTTCGGACAGGGGGCGCGCACCGGGGAGCTGTTTTTT. Translation: CASSFGQGARTGELFF.

This clonotype was recorded at least ten times. J is TRBJ2-1 and V is TRBV4-3; 8 bases map to TRBD1. Trimming at V came to 0 bases and at J to 5 bases, leaving 3 bases not matched to a gene. The V gene's germline CDR1 is LGHNA and CDR2 YSLEER. The CDR3 covers 15 residues. The CDR3: CASSQDWTGHNEQFF. The CDR3 DNA follows: TGCGCCAGCAGCCAAGACTGGACAGGGCACAATGAGCAGTTCTTC.

There are a few counts of this clonotype. The chain carries TRBV6-2 or TRBV6-3 and TRBJ2-7; D is uncertain. Germline CDR1 MNHEY, CDR2 SVGEGT. V was clipped by 6 bases and J by 3 bases, with 21 bases between them. The CDR3 length is 16 residues. CDR3 in DNA: TGTGCCAGCAGGCGCGTGGGCAGCTCCTCGAACTACGAGCAGTACTTC. This encodes CASRRVGSSSNYEQYF.